The 18 T cell receptor beta chains presented below share a single source sample, sequenced in a study of monozygotic twins with inflammatory bowel disease. No DNA is given; TCRdb re-called the 5' RACE reads and lists each CDR3 protein once. Its listing shows 300,000 to 350,000 distinct CDR3 sequences. What was sequenced was blood. Receptors originate from a human donor with ulcerative colitis or Crohn's disease, or a healthy co-twin of an affected twin (not recorded which).

The CDR3: CASSQDPASGTYNEQFF. The chain carries TRBV3-1 and TRBJ2-1; TCRdb names TRBD2, which stays unverified in the absence of DNA. The V gene's germline CDR1 is LGHDT and CDR2 YNNKEL (reference sequence). CDR3 size: 17 residues.

The chain has TRBV2 and TRBJ1-5; TCRdb gives TRBD1 as the D gene, but with no DNA this cannot be confirmed. CDR3 length: 14 amino acids. Germline assignment: CDR1 SNHLY and CDR2 FYNNEI. The CDR3 loop reads CASSETGYNQPQHF.

V and J are TRBV5-1 and TRBJ2-2. Germline V gene lookup returns CDR1 SGHRS and CDR2 YFSETQ. The CDR3 is 15 residues long. The CDR3 here is CASSLNPKNTGELFF.

This chain joins TRBV28 and TRBJ1-1; there is no DNA to check the TCRdb D call of TRBD1. Germline assignment: CDR1 MDHEN and CDR2 SYDVKM. This CDR3 has 13 residues. This chain's CDR3 is CASSLFGRAEAFF.

This chain connects TRBV5-1 to TRBJ2-7. Germline V CDR1 and CDR2: SGHRS, YFSETQ. The CDR3 totals 16 residues. The CDR3 sequence is CASSLAARPTSYEQYF.

The chain employs TRBV20-1 and TRBJ1-5. Germline V lookup: CDR1 DFQATT, CDR2 SNEGSKA (reference sequence). This CDR3 has 17 residues. CDR3 protein: CSPTVRQARGINQPQHF.

The chain couples TRBV5-1 to TRBJ2-1; TCRdb's D call of TRBD1 is untestable without DNA. The CDR3 loop spans 12 amino acids. Germline values: CDR1 SGHRS, CDR2 YFSETQ. The CDR3 here is CASSLGPGGLFF. Supplemented by reference TRBV5-1 and TRBJ2-1, the full variable domain reads KAGVTQTPRYLIKTRGQQVTLSCSPISGHRSVSWYQQTPGQGLQFLFEYFSETQRNKGNFPGRFSGRQFSNSRSEMNVSTLELGDSALYLCASSLGPGGLFFGPGTRLTVL.

The V and J genes are TRBV13 and TRBJ2-7; TCRdb returns TRBD2, unconfirmable since there is no DNA. CDR3 size: 14 residues. The germline gives CDR1 PRHDT, CDR2 FYEKMQ (reference sequence). The CDR3 is CASTLGLGGYEQYF.

The rearrangement joins TRBV6-1 to TRBJ1-6; TCRdb names TRBD1, which stays unverified in the absence of DNA. Per germline, CDR1 MNHNS and CDR2 SASEGT. CDR3 size: 17 residues. The CDR3 sequence: CASSDPPGRSYNSPLHF.

The chain links TRBV14 to TRBJ2-3; lacking DNA, the TRBD1 call made by TCRdb goes unchecked. Looked up from germline, CDR1 is SGHDN and CDR2 is FVKESK. CDR3 size: 16 residues. This CDR3 is CASSPWTGAGTDTQYF.

The rearrangement links TRBV18 to TRBJ2-5; the D call from TCRdb, TRBD2, cannot be confirmed without DNA. Per germline, CDR1 KGHSH and CDR2 LQKENI. The length of the CDR3 is 14 residues. The CDR3 protein is CASSANTREETQYF.

The rearrangement links TRBV19 to TRBJ2-3; TCRdb lists TRBD1, though no DNA is available to test this call. Per germline, CDR1 LNHDA and CDR2 SQIVND (reference sequence). This CDR3 has 15 residues. This chain's CDR3 is CASSMSGQSTDTQYF.

The J gene is TRBJ2-7, the V gene TRBV7-2. Germline CDR1 SGHTA, CDR2 FQGNSA. The length of the CDR3 is 11 residues. CDR3 sequence: CASSMKNEQYF.

The chain recombines TRBV3-1 with TRBJ2-7; the D gene TCRdb calls, TRBD2, cannot be checked with no DNA. This CDR3 is built from 14 residues. Looked up from germline, CDR1 is LGHDT and CDR2 is YNNKEL (reference sequence). CDR3 region: CASSQGGLANEQYF.

The genes are TRBV4-1 and TRBJ1-1; the TRBD1 assignment by TCRdb is unverifiable without DNA. CDR3 length: 15 amino acids. Germline-derived CDR1 and CDR2 are MGHRA and YSYEKL. The CDR3 sequence is CASSSYRGLDTEAFF.

The V and J genes are TRBV20-1 and TRBJ2-1; without DNA, the TCRdb call of TRBD2 cannot be checked. This CDR3 has 14 amino acids. Germline V lookup: CDR1 DFQATT, CDR2 SNEGSKA (reference sequence). The CDR3 here is CSAWSGRAANEQFF.

The V gene is TRBV11-2, the J gene TRBJ2-5. The length of the CDR3 is 15 residues. Germline assignment: CDR1 SGHAT and CDR2 FQNNGV. The CDR3 spells CASSLDPTAQETQYF. Looking up the rest from reference TRBV11-2 and TRBJ2-5 gives the full variable domain: EAGVAQSPRYKIIEKRQSVAFWCNPISGHATLYWYQQILGQGPKLLIQFQNNGVVDDSQLPKDRFSAERLKGVDSTLKIQPAKLEDSAVYLCASSLDPTAQETQYFGPGTRLLVL.

The chain joins TRBV6-2 or TRBV6-3 to TRBJ2-7; as DNA is missing, the TRBD1 call by TCRdb cannot be tested. This CDR3 is built from 14 residues. From germline, CDR1 is MNHEY and CDR2 SVGEGT. The CDR3 reads CASSRTGPTYEQYF.